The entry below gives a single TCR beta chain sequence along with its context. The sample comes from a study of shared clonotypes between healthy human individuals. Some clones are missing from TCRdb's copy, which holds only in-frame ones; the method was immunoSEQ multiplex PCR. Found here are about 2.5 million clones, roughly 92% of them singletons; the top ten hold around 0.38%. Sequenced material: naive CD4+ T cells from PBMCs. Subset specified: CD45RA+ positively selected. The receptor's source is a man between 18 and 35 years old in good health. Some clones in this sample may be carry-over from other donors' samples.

The CDR3 DNA sequence: TGTGCCAGCAGGTCCGGTGGGGGATCGCGATACGAGCAGTACTTC. Its translation is CASRSGGGSRYEQYF. This chain connects TRBV28 to TRBJ2-7; the D call may be TRBD1 or TRBD2 (5 bases each). The CDR3 is 15 amino acids. Germline CDR1 reads MDHEN; CDR2 reads SYDVKM. The V and J ends lost 6 bases and 4 bases respectively, with 19 bases between them.